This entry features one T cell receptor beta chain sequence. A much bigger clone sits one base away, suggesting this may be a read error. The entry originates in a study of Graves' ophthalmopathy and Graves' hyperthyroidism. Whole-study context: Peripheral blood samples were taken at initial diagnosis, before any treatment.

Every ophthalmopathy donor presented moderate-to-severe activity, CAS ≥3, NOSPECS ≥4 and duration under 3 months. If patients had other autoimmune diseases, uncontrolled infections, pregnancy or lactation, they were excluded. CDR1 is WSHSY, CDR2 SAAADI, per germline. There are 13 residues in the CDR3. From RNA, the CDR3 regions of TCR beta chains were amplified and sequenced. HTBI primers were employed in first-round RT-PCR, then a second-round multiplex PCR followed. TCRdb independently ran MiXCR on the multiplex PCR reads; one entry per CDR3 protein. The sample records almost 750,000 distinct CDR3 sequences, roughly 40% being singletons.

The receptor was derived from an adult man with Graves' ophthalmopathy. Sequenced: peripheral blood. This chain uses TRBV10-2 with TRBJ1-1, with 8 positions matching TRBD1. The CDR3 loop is CASWDRMNTEAFF. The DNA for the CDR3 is TGTGCCAGCTGGGACAGGATGAACACTGAAGCTTTCTTT.